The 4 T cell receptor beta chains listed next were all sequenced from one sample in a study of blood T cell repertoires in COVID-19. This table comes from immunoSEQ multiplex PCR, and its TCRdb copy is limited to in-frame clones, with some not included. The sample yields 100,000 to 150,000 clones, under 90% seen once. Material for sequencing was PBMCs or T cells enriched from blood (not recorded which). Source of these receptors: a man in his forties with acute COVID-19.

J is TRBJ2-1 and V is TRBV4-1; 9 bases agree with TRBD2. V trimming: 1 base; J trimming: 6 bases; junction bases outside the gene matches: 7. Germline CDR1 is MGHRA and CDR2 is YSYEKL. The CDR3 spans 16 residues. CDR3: CASSQGGLAGINEQFF. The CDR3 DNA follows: TGCGCCAGCAGCCAAGGAGGGCTAGCGGGAATCAATGAGCAGTTCTTC.

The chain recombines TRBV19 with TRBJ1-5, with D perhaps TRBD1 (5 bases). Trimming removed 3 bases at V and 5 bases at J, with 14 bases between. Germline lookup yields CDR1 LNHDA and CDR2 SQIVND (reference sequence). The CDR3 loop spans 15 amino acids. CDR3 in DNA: TGTGCCAGTAGTATCGGAGGGGTAGGGGATCAGCCCCAGCATTTT. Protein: CASSIGGVGDQPQHF.

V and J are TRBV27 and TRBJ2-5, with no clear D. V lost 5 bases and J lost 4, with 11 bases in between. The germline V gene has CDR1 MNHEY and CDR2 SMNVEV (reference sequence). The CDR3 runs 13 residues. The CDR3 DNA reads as TGTGCCAGCAGTATGACAAGAAGAGAGACCCAGTACTTC. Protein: CASSMTRRETQYF.

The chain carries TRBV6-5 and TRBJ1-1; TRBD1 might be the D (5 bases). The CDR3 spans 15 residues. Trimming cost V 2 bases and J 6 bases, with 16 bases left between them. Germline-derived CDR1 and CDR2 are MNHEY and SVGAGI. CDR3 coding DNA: TGTGCCAGCAGTTACGGTCCGGGGGTCTTAGCTGAAGCTTTCTTT. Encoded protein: CASSYGPGVLAEAFF.